The 19 T cell receptor beta chains in this list originate from one sample, sequenced in a study of blood T cell repertoires in COVID-19. Profiling relied on immunoSEQ multiplex PCR, and the TCRdb table lists in-frame clones only, not all of them. Of approximately 270,000 clones listed, around 92% are singletons. Specimen: PBMCs or T cells enriched from blood (not recorded which). All receptors derive from a woman in her sixties or seventies who had recovered from COVID-19.

CDR3 nucleotides: TGTGCCAGCAGTGGATCCTTCAGGGGCACAGATACGCAGTATTTT. It yields the protein CASSGSFRGTDTQYF. This chain connects TRBV6-4 to TRBJ2-3, with D perhaps matching TRBD1 (5 bases). V gave up 4 bases and J gave up 1 base, with 12 bases separating them. The CDR3 length is 15 residues. Germline V gene sequence: CDR1 MRHNA, CDR2 SNTAGT.

The V call is TRBV10-2, the J call TRBJ2-2; the match to TRBD2 covers 10 bases. In germline, CDR1 is WSHSY, CDR2 SAAADI. This CDR3 has 16 residues. V lost 4 bases, J lost 7 bases, and 9 bases stayed unmatched. CDR3 region: CASSGLSGRAGGELFF. Written as DNA, the CDR3 is TGCGCCAGCAGTGGATTGAGCGGGAGGGCCGGCGGGGAGCTGTTTTTT.

The V and J genes are TRBV19 and TRBJ1-5; D call uncertain. Germline V gene data show CDR1 as LNHDA and CDR2 as SQIVND (reference sequence). The V and J ends lost 7 bases and 4 bases respectively, with 14 bases between them. This CDR3 is built from 14 residues. This CDR3 is CASTPRSPNQPQHF. CDR3 nucleotides: TGTGCCAGTACCCCCCGGAGCCCAAATCAGCCCCAGCATTTT.

This chain links TRBV6-1 with TRBJ2-1; 7 nucleotides line up with TRBD2. V shed 1 base, J shed 9 bases, and the junction held 15 bases outside the gene matches. The length of the CDR3 is 17 residues. Germline CDR1 and CDR2: MNHNS and SASEGT. CDR3 coding DNA: TGTGCCAGCAGTGAAGTCGTTAGGGCTAGCGGTACAGGTGAGCAGTTCTTC. The encoded protein is CASSEVVRASGTGEQFF.

This clone appeared once. The chain recombines TRBV4-1 with TRBJ1-3; D is undetermined. Trimming stripped 1 base from V and 0 bases from J, with 10 bases between. The CDR3 extends over 16 amino acids. The germline gives CDR1 MGHRA, CDR2 YSYEKL. The CDR3 DNA reads TGCGCCAGCAGCCAAGCCTACTACGGCTCTGGAAACACCATATATTTT. Its protein product is CASSQAYYGSGNTIYF.

This clone was seen only once. The chain carries TRBV29-1 and TRBJ1-5; D call uncertain. The CDR3 runs to 13 residues. The V end lost 5 bases, the J end lost 3 bases, and 11 bases lay between the germline ends. Germline V gene lookup returns CDR1 SQVTM and CDR2 ANQGSEA. As DNA, the CDR3 is TGCAGCGTTTCCTACGGTATCAATCAGCCCCAGCATTTT. It codes for CSVSYGINQPQHF.

The chain is built from TRBV5-1 and TRBJ2-5; TRBD2 matches 13 bases. The CDR3 runs to 16 residues. The junction had 5 bases not matched to a gene; V was cut back by 2 bases and J by 4 bases. Germline values: CDR1 SGHRS, CDR2 YFSETQ. The CDR3 here is CASSLLAGGQAETQYF. CDR3 sequence (DNA): TGCGCCAGCAGCTTACTAGCGGGGGGGCAGGCAGAGACCCAGTACTTC.

The J gene is TRBJ1-2, the V gene TRBV10-3; D not certain. CDR3 size: 15 residues. Trimming took 0 bases from V and 4 from J, leaving 12 bases between them. The V gene's germline CDR1 is ENHRY and CDR2 SYGVKD. The CDR3 bases are TGTGCCATCAGTGAGTCTCCGGGAAGTGGCTATGGCTACACCTTC. This gives the protein CAISESPGSGYGYTF.

This clone has a handful of counts. The CDR3 sequence is CASDRQGGQPQHF. CDR3 bases: TGTGCCAGCGATAGACAGGGAGGTCAGCCCCAGCATTTT. This rearrangement joins TRBV28 to TRBJ1-5, with 7 bases identical to TRBD1. This CDR3 has 13 residues. Germline trimming cut 8 bases from V and 6 bases from J; bases unmatched to any gene: 7. CDR1 is MDHEN, CDR2 SYDVKM, per germline.

This clone has just one count. The chain has TRBV12-3 or TRBV12-4 and TRBJ1-1; the D gene is possibly TRBD1 (5 bases). V was cut by 7 bases and J by 5 bases, with 14 bases left in between. CDR3 length: 13 amino acids. The CDR3 sequence is CASTLPPGTEAFF. The CDR3 DNA reads as TGTGCCAGCACCCTCCCCCCAGGGACTGAAGCTTTCTTT.

This chain connects TRBV19 to TRBJ2-1; D may be TRBD2 (5 bases). The CDR3 spans 14 residues. V lost 7 bases to trimming and J lost 3 bases, with 13 bases between them. Germline CDR1 is LNHDA and CDR2 is SQIVND (reference sequence). The CDR3 region has the DNA TGTGCCAGTACTGAGGGCGGGCTCTACAATGAGCAGTTCTTC. Translating gives CASTEGGLYNEQFF.

This clone was recorded only once. This chain joins TRBV5-4 and TRBJ2-3; D possibly corresponds to TRBD1 (5 bases). V was clipped by 0 bases and J by 5 bases, with 7 bases between them. Germline V gene lookup returns CDR1 SGHNT and CDR2 YYREEE (reference sequence). The CDR3 contains 13 residues. CDR3 DNA sequence: TGTGCCAGCAGCTTGGGGGGCGAAGATACGCAGTATTTT. Translating gives CASSLGGEDTQYF.

V and J are TRBV5-4 and TRBJ2-5, with D possibly being TRBD2 (6 bases). The V gene lost 10 bases and the J gene lost 4 bases, with 11 bases spanning the gap. Germline V gene sequence: CDR1 SGHNT, CDR2 YYREEE (reference sequence). This CDR3 is 11 amino acids long. The CDR3 sequence: CAGGTRETQYF. The CDR3 DNA reads TGTGCCGGAGGGACCCGAGAGACCCAGTACTTC.

The rearrangement joins TRBV5-4 to TRBJ2-4, with D perhaps TRBD1 (6 bases). CDR1 and CDR2 from the germline V gene are SGHNT and YYREEE (reference sequence). The germline V and J ends were trimmed by 2 bases and 9 bases, with 15 bases remaining between them. The CDR3 spans 14 residues. The CDR3 region has the DNA TGTGCCAGCAGCTTAAAACAGGGTGACGGCATTCAGTACTTC. Translation gives CASSLKQGDGIQYF.

The chain is built from TRBV5-1 and TRBJ2-2; 9 bases match TRBD1. The CDR3 runs to 16 residues. With 4 bases clipped from V and 6 bases from J, the junction kept 10 bases outside the gene matches. CDR1 and CDR2 from the germline V gene are SGHRS and YFSETQ. CDR3 sequence: CASSRGTGGQSGELFF. CDR3 in DNA: TGCGCCAGCAGCCGGGGAACAGGGGGCCAGTCCGGGGAGCTGTTTTTT.

V is TRBV5-1 and J is TRBJ1-1; TRBD1 matches at 8 bases. The CDR3 is made up of 13 amino acids. CDR1 is SGHRS, CDR2 YFSETQ, per germline. Trimming cost V 6 bases and J 4 bases; bases outside gene matches: 5. The CDR3 sequence: CASTYQGATEAFF. As DNA, the CDR3 is TGCGCCAGCACCTACCAGGGGGCCACTGAAGCTTTCTTT.

This clone turned up a few times. The gene calls are TRBV6-5 and TRBJ1-6; no reliable D call. The V gene lost 4 bases and the J gene lost 8 bases, with 15 bases spanning the gap. CDR1 and CDR2 (germline): MNHEY, SVGAGI. The CDR3 has 15 amino acids. For the CDR3, the DNA is TGTGCCAGCAGTTCCCGACCAACGGAGGATTCACCCCTCCACTTT. It codes for CASSSRPTEDSPLHF.

V gene TRBV19 combines with J gene TRBJ1-3; D unclear. The germline gives CDR1 LNHDA, CDR2 SQIVND (reference sequence). V lost 5 bases to trimming and J lost 0 bases, with 8 bases between them. This CDR3 contains 14 residues. The CDR3 loop is CASSLGYSGNTIYF. Here the CDR3 DNA reads TGTGCCAGTAGTCTCGGTTACTCTGGAAACACCATATATTTT.

The chain carries TRBV5-1 and TRBJ1-1; D may be TRBD1 (6 bases). Germline lookup yields CDR1 SGHRS and CDR2 YFSETQ. CDR3 length equals 17 residues. Trimming removed 2 bases from V and 4 bases from J, with 21 bases in between. The DNA of the CDR3 is TGCGCCAGCAGCTTTTCAGGGGAATATACGCGAGGCACTGAAGCTTTCTTT. Translated: CASSFSGEYTRGTEAFF.